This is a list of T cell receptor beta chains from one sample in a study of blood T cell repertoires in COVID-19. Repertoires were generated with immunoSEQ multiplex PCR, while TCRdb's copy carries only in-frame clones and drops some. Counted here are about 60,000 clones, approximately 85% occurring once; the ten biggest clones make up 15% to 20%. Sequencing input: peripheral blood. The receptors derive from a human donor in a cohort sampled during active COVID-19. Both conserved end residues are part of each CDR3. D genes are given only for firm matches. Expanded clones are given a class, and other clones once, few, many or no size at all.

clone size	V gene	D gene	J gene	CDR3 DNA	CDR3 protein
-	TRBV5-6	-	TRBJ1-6	TGTGCCAGCAGCTTGGAGGGAGAGGGTAATTCACCCCTCCACTTT	CASSLEGEGNSPLHF
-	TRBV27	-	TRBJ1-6	TGTGCCAGCAGTAACAGGGAACCATACCATAATTCACCCCTCCACTTT	CASSNREPYHNSPLHF
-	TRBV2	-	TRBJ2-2	TGTGCCAGCAAGCTCCCCCCCGAAAACACCGGGGAGCTGTTTTTT	CASKLPPENTGELFF
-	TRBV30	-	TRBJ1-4	TGTGCCTGGAGATATCGCGCTAATGAAAAACTGTTTTTT	CAWRYRANEKLFF
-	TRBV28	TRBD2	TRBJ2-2	TGTGCCAGTAGTTTAGAAATAGCGGGGGGGCGAAGCACCGGGGAGCTGTTTTTT	CASSLEIAGGRSTGELFF
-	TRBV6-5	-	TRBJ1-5	TGTGCCAGCAGGCAGACAGGAAGTAATCAGCCCCAGCATTTT	CASRQTGSNQPQHF
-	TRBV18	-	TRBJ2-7	TGTGCCAGCTCTCAAGGGACACAAACCTACGAGCAGTACTTC	CASSQGTQTYEQYF
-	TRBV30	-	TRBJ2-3	TGTGCCTGGAGGATCGGGGATACGCAGTATTTT	CAWRIGDTQYF
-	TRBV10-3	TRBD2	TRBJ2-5	TGTGCCATCAGTGAGGATAGCGGGGGGGCAGAGACCCAGTACTTC	CAISEDSGGAETQYF
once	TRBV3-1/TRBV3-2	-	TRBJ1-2	TGTGCCAGCAGCCAAGTCTTCGGGGTGGTTGCCACCTTC	CASSQVFGVVATF
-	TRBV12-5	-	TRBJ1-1	TGTGCTAGTGGTTTGGGACAGAGCATGAACACTGAAGCTTTCTTT	CASGLGQSMNTEAFF
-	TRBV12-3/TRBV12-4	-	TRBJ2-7	TGTGCCAGCAGCCGTAGGGGCTCCTACGAGCAGTACTTC	CASSRRGSYEQYF
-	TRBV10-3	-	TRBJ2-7	TGTGCCATCAGTGACACCTCAGCCTACGAGCAGTACTTC	CAISDTSAYEQYF
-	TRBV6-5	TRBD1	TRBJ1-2	TGTGCCAGCAAGGACCAGGGGGCGCGAGGCTACACCTTC	CASKDQGARGYTF
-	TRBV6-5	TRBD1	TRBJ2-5	TGTGCCAGCACAGAGACAGGGCAAGAGACCCAGTACTTC	CASTETGQETQYF
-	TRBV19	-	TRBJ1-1	TGTGCCAGTAGGGGGTACAGGGAAGGCACTGAAGCTTTCTTT	CASRGYREGTEAFF
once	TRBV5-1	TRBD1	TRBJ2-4	TGCGCCAGCAGCTTGGCCGCCGGGACAGTAAACATTCAGTACTTC	CASSLAAGTVNIQYF
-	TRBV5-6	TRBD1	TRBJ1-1	TGTGCCAGCAGCTTGCAAACAGACAGGGGGAACACTGAAGCTTTCTTT	CASSLQTDRGNTEAFF
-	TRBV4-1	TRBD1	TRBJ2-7	TGCGCCAGCAGCCTCCGGGACAGGGATAACGGCGAGCAGTACTTC	CASSLRDRDNGEQYF
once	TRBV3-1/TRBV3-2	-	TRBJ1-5	TGTGCCAGCAGCCAAGATCGAGGCGGGAATCAGCCCCAGCATTTT	CASSQDRGGNQPQHF
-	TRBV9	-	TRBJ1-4	TGTGCCAGCAGCGAAACAGGGTTTGCGGAAAAACTGTTTTTT	CASSETGFAEKLFF
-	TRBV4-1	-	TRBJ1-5	TGCGCCAGCAGCCAAGTCGACAATAGCAATCAGCCCCAGCATTTT	CASSQVDNSNQPQHF
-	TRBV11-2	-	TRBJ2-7	TGTGCCAGCAGCTTAGGCCTAGGGAGCTCCTACGAGCAGTACTTC	CASSLGLGSSYEQYF
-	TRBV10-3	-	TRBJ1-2	TGTGCCATCAGTGAAGGGGTAGGGAATGGCTACACCTTC	CAISEGVGNGYTF
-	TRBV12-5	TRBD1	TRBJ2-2	TGTGCTAGTGGAAACCGATTAGACAGGGCCGAGGACACCGGGGAGCTGTTTTTT	CASGNRLDRAEDTGELFF
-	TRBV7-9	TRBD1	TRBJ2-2	TGTGCCAGCAGCCCAGGACAGGTGAACACCGGGGAGCTGTTTTTT	CASSPGQVNTGELFF
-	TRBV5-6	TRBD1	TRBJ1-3	TGTGCCAGCACCTCGGACAGGGTAGGCGGAAACACCATATATTTT	CASTSDRVGGNTIYF
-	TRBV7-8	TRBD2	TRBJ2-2	TGTGCCAGCAGCTACGCTAGCGGGGGCATCACCGGGGAGCTGTTTTTT	CASSYASGGITGELFF